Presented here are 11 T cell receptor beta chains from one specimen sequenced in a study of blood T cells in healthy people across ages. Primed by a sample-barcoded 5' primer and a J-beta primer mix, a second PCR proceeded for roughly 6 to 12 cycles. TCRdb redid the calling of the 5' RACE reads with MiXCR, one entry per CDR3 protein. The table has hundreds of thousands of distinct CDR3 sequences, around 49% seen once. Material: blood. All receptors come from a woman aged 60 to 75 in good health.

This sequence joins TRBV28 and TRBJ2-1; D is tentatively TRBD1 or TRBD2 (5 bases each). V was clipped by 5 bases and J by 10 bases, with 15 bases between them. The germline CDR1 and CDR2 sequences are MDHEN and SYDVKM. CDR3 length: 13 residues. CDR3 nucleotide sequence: TGTGCCAGCAGTCCCGGTTCCAGGGACGAGCAGTTCTTC. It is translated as CASSPGSRDEQFF.

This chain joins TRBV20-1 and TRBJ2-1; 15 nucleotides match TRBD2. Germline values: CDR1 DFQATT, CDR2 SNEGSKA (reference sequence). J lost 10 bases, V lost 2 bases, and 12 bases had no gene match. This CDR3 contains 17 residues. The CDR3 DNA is TGCAGTGCTAGACTAGGGACTAGCGGGAGGAGCCTCGAGGAGCAGTTCTTC. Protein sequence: CSARLGTSGRSLEEQFF.

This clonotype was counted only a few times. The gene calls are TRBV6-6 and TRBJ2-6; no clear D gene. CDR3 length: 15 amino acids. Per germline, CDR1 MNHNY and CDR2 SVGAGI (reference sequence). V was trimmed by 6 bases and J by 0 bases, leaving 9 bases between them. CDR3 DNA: TGTGCCAGCAGCGGCGCCTACTCTGGGGCCAACGTCCTGACTTTC. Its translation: CASSGAYSGANVLTF.

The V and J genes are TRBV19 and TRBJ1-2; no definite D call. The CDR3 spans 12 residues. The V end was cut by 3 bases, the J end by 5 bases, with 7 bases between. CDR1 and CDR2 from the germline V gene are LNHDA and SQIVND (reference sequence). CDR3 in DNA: TGTGCCAGTAGTATTTCAGCATATGGCTACACCTTC. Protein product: CASSISAYGYTF.

CDR3 nucleotide sequence: TGCAGTGCTCTGACTAGCCGAAACACAGATACGCAGTATTTT. Its translation is CSALTSRNTDTQYF. V usage is TRBV20-1 and J usage is TRBJ2-3; TRBD2 agrees at 7 bases. V shed 5 bases, J shed 2 bases, and the junction held 7 bases outside the gene matches. Germline V lookup: CDR1 DFQATT, CDR2 SNEGSKA (reference sequence). The CDR3 has 14 amino acids.

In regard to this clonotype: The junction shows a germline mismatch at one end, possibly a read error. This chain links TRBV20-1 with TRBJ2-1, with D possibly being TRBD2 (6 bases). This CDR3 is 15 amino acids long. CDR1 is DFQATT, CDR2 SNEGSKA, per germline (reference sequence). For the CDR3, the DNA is TGCAGTACTAGAGATCTGGCGGGGAGGTACAATGAGCAGTTCTTC. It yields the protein CSTRDLAGRYNEQFF.

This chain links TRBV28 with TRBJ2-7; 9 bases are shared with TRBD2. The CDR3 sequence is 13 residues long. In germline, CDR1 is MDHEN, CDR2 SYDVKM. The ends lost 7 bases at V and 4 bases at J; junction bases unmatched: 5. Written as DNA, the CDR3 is TGTGCCAGCACCGTTAGCGGGAGTTACGAGCAGTACTTC. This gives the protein CASTVSGSYEQYF.

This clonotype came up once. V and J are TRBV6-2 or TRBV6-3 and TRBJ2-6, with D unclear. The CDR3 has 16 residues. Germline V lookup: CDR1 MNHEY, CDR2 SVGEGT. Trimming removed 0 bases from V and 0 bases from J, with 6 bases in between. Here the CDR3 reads CASSYSGISGANVLTF. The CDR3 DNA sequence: TGTGCCAGCAGTTACTCAGGAATCTCTGGGGCCAACGTCCTGACTTTC.

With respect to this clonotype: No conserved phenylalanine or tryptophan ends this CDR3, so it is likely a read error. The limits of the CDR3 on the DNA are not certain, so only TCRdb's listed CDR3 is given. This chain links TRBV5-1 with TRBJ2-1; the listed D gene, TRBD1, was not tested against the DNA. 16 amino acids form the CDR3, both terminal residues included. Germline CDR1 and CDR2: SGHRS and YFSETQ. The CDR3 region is CASSLTGAFDGYTFGS.

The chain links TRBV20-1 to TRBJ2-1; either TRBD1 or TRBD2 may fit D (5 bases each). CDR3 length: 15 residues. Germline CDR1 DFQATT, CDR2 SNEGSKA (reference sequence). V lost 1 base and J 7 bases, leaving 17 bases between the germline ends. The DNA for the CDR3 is TGCAGTGCTAGAGTCGCCGGGGCCAGAGGGAATGAGCAGTTCTTC. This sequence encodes CSARVAGARGNEQFF.

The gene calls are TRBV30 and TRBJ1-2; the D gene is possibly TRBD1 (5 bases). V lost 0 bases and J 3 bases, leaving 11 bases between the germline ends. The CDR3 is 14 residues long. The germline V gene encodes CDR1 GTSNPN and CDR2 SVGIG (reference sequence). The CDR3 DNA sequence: TGTGCCTGGAGTGTACTCAGGGTTGACTATGGCTACACCTTC. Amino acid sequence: CAWSVLRVDYGYTF.